This T cell receptor beta chain was profiled in a study of beta chain features in type 1 diabetes. The study, taken as a whole, reports: PCR might favor shorter templates, equally in patients and controls.

As for this clone: Its antigen is unknown.

The entirety of the isolated RNA underwent reverse transcription, so expressed TCRB transcripts were sequenced. Assay: immunoSEQ multiplex PCR; the TCRdb copy retains only in-frame clones and omits some. Of under 250,000 clones listed, 13% to 15% are singletons. The germline gives CDR1 SEHNR, CDR2 FQNEAQ (reference sequence). The length of the CDR3 is 14 residues. The V end was cut by 5 bases, the J end by 0 bases, with 8 bases between. The receptor comes from a woman in her 40s in good health. The chain couples TRBV7-9 to TRBJ1-5; D remains ambiguous. Source material: naive CD4+ T cells from blood. The CDR3 sequence is CASSTHSSNQPQHF. The CDR3 region has the DNA TGTGCCAGCAGCACCCACAGTAGCAATCAGCCCCAGCATTTT.